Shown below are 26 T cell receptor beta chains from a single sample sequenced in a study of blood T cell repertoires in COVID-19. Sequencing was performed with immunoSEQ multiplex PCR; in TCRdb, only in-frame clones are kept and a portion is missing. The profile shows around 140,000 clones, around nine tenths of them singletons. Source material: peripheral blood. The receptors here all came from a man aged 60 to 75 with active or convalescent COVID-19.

This CDR3 reads CASSLGQGATNEQFF. CDR3 coding DNA: TGTGCCAGCTCACTGGGACAGGGGGCAACCAATGAGCAGTTCTTC. The genes are TRBV18 and TRBJ2-1, with 12 bases that match TRBD1. CDR1 KGHSH and CDR2 LQKENI come from the germline V gene. V dropped 4 bases and J dropped 6; count of bases not matched to a gene: 4. CDR3 size: 15 residues.

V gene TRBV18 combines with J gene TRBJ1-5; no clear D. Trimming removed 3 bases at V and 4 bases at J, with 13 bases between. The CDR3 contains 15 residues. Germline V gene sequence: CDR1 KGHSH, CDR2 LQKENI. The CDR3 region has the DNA TGTGCCAGCTCACCGGAGAGGCACGCTAATCAGCCCCAGCATTTT. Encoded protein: CASSPERHANQPQHF.

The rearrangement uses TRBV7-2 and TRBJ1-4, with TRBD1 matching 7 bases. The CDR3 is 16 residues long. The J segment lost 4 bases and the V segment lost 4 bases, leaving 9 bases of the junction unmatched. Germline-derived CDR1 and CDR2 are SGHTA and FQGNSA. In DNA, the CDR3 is TGTGCCAGCAGCTCCTACCCGGGACAGCTTAATGAAAAACTGTTTTTT. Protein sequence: CASSSYPGQLNEKLFF. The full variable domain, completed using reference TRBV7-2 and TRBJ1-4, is GAGVSQSPSNKVTEKGKDVELRCDPISGHTALYWYRQSLGQGLEFLIYFQGNSAPDKSGLPSDRFSAERTGGSVSTLTIQRTQQEDSAVYLCASSSYPGQLNEKLFFGSGTQLSVL.

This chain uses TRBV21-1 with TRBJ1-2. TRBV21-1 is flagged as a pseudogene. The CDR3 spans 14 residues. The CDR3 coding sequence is TGTGCCAGCAGCTATCCGATCGGAGGGTATGGCTACACCTTC. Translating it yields CASSYPIGGYGYTF.

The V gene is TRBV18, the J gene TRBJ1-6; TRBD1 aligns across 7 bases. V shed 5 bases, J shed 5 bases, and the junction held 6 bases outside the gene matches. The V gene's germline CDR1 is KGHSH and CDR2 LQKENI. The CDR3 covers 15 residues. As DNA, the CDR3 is TGTGCCAGCTCAGGGCCGGGACAGAATAATTCACCCCTCCACTTT. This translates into CASSGPGQNNSPLHF.

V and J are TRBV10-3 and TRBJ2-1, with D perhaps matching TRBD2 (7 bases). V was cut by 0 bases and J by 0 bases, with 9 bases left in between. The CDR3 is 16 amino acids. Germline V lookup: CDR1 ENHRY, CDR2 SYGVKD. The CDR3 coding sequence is TGTGCCATCAGTGAGTCGAGGGGGGGCTCCTACAATGAGCAGTTCTTC. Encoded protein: CAISESRGGSYNEQFF.

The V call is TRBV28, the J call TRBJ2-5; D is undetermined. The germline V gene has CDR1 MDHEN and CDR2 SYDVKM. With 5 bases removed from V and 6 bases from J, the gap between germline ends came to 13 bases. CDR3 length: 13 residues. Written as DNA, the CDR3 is TGTGCCAGCAGTGTAGACTTGGTAAAGACCCAGTACTTC. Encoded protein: CASSVDLVKTQYF.

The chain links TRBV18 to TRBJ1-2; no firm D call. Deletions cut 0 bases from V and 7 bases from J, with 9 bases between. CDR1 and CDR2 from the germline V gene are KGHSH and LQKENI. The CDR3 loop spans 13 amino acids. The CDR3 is CASSPPSAAGYTF. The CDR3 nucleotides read TGTGCCAGCTCACCACCGTCCGCGGCTGGCTACACCTTC.

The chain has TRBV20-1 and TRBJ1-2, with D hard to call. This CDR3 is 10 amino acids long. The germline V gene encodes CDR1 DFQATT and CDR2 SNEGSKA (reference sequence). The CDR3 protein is CSPAGNGYTF. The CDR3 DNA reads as TGCAGCCCAGCGGGGAATGGCTACACCTTC.

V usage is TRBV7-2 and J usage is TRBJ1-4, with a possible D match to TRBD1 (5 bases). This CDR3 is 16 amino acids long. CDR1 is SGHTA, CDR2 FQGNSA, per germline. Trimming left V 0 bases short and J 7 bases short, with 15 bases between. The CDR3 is CASSLAGGRGIEKLFF. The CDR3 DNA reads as TGTGCCAGCAGCTTAGCGGGAGGGAGGGGTATTGAAAAACTGTTTTTT.

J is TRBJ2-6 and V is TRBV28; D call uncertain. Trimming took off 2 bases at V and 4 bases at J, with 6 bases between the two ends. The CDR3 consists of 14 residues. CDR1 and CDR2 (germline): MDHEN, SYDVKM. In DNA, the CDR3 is TGTGCCAGCAGTTTAAGGCGGGGGGCCAACGTCCTGACTTTC. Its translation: CASSLRRGANVLTF.

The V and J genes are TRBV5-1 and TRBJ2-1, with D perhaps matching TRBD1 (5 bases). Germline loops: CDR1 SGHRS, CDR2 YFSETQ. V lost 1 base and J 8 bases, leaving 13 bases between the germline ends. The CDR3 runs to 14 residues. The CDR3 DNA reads TGCGCCAGCAGCTTGACACAGGTTTACGATGAGCAGTTCTTC. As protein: CASSLTQVYDEQFF.

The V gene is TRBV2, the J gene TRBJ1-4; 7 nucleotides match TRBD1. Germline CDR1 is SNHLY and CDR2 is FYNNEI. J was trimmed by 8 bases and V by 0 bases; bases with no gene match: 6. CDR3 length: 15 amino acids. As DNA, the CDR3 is TGTGCCAGCAGTGAAGCGCCCGGGACAGCAGAAAAACTGTTTTTT. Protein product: CASSEAPGTAEKLFF.

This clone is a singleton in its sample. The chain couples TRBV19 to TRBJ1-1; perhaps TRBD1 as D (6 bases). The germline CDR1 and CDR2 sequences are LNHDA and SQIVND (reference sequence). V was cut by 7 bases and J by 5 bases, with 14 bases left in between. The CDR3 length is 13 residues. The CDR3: CASIQAQGTEAFF. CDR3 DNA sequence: TGTGCCAGTATTCAGGCACAGGGAACTGAAGCTTTCTTT.

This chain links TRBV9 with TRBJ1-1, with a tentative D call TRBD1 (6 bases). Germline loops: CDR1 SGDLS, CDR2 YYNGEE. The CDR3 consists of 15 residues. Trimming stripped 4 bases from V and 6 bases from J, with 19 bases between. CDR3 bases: TGTGCCAGCAGCAGATCCGGGACAATTGGCCCTGAAGCTTTCTTT. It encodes CASSRSGTIGPEAFF.

The CDR3 DNA is TGTGCCAGCAGCTTAGCGGGTAGCGGGAACACCGGGGAGCTGTTTTTT. Its protein is CASSLAGSGNTGELFF. The J gene is TRBJ2-2, the V gene TRBV7-7; a weak D match, TRBD2 (6 bases). The V end was cut by 0 bases, the J end by 1 base, with 9 bases between. Germline CDR1 reads SSHAT; CDR2 reads FNYEAQ (reference sequence). The CDR3 totals 16 residues.

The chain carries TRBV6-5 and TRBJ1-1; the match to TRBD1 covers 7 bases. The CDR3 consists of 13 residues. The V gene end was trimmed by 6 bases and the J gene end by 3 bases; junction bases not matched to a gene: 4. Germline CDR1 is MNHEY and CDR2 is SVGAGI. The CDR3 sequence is CASRRDRDTEAFF. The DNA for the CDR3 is TGTGCCAGCAGGAGGGACAGAGACACTGAAGCTTTCTTT.

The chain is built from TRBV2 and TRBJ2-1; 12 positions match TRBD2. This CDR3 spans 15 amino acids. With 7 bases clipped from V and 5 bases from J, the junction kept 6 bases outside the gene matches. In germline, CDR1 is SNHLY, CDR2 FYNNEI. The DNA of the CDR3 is TGTGCCAGCAACCTAGCGGGGGGGAAAAACAATGAGCAGTTCTTC. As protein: CASNLAGGKNNEQFF.

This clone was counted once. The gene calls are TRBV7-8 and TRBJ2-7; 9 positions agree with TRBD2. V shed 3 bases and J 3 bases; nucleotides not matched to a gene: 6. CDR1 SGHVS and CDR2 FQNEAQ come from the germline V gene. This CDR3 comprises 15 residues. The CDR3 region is CASSFGLARLYEQYF. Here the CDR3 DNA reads TGTGCCAGCAGCTTCGGACTAGCGAGACTCTACGAGCAGTACTTC. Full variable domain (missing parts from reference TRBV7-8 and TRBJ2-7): GAGVSQSPRYKVAKRGQDVALRCDPISGHVSLFWYQQALGQGPEFLTYFQNEAQLDKSGLPSDRFFAERPEGSVSTLKIQRTQQEDSAVYLCASSFGLARLYEQYFGPGTRLTVT.

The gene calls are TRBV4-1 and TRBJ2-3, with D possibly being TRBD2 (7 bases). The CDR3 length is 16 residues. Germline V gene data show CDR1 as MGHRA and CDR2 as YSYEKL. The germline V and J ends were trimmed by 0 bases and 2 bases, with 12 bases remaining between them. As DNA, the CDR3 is TGCGCCAGCAGCCAAGAGGGAGGGGGGGTCACAGATACGCAGTATTTT. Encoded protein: CASSQEGGGVTDTQYF.

The CDR3 is CASSDSGLVGDTQYF. As DNA, the CDR3 is TGTGCCAGCAGTGACTCGGGACTAGTGGGGGATACGCAGTATTTT. The chain recombines TRBV6-4 with TRBJ2-3, with 8 bases fitting TRBD2. CDR1 is MRHNA, CDR2 SNTAGT, per germline. V was pared by 0 bases and J by 6 bases, with 5 bases of the junction left unmatched. This CDR3 is 15 amino acids long.

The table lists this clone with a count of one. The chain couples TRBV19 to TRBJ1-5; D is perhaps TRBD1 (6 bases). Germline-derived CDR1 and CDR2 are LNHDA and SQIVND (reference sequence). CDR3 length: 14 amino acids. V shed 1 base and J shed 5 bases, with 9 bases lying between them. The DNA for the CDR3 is TGTGCCAGTAGTATAGGGGACATTTATCAGCCCCAGCATTTT. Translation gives CASSIGDIYQPQHF.

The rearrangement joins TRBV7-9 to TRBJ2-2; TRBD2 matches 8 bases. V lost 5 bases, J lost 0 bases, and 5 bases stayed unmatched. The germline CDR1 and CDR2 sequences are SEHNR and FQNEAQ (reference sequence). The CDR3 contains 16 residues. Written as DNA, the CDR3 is TGTGCCAGCAGCATCAATAGCGGGACGAACACCGGGGAGCTGTTTTTT. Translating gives CASSINSGTNTGELFF.

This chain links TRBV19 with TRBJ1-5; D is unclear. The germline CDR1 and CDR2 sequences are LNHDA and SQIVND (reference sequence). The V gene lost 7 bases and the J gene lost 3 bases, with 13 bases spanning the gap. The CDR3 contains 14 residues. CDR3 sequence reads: CASNSGSINQPQHF. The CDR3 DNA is TGTGCCAGTAATTCCGGGTCTATCAATCAGCCCCAGCATTTT.

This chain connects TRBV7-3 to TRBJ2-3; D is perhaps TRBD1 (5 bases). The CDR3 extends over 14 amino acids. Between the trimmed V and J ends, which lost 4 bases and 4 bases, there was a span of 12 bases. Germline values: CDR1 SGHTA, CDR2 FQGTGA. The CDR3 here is CASSWGPRPDTQYF. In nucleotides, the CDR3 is TGTGCCAGCAGCTGGGGCCCCAGGCCAGATACGCAGTATTTT.

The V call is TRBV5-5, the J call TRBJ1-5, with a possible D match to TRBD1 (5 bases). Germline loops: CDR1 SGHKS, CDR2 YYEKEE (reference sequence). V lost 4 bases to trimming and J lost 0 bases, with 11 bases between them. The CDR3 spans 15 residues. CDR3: CASSRQPYSNQPQHF. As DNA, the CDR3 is TGTGCCAGCAGCCGACAGCCGTATAGCAATCAGCCCCAGCATTTT.